One sample yielded the 31 T cell receptor beta chains listed below, sequenced in a study of shared clonotypes between healthy human individuals. Some clones are missing from TCRdb's copy, which holds only in-frame ones; the method was immunoSEQ multiplex PCR. The sample consists of under 600,000 clones, roughly 97% of them appearing once. The specimen was naive CD4+ T cells sorted from blood. The subset denotes: CD45RA+ positively selected. The receptor set was obtained from a woman between 25 and 40 years old in good health.

V gene TRBV28 combines with J gene TRBJ1-5; D is unclear. V shed 5 bases and J shed 4 bases, with 6 bases lying between them. The germline V gene encodes CDR1 MDHEN and CDR2 SYDVKM. This CDR3 spans 12 amino acids. CDR3 bases: TGTGCCAGCAGTGCGAAAAATCAGCCCCAGCATTTT. Amino acids: CASSAKNQPQHF.

V is TRBV30 and J is TRBJ1-2; 10 bases fit TRBD1. The ends lost 1 base at V and 0 bases at J; junction bases unmatched: 8. Germline CDR1 and CDR2: GTSNPN and SVGIG (reference sequence). CDR3 length: 17 amino acids. CDR3: CAWSAKTGGEANYGYTF. CDR3 bases: TGTGCCTGGAGTGCAAAGACAGGGGGCGAAGCTAACTATGGCTACACCTTC. Filled out from reference TRBV30 and TRBJ1-2, the complete variable domain reads SQTIHQWPATLVQPVGSPLSLECTVEGTSNPNLYWYRQAAGRGLQLLFYSVGIGQISSEVPQNLSASRPQDRQFILSSKKLLLSDSGFYLCAWSAKTGGEANYGYTFGSGTRLTVV.

The rearrangement joins TRBV28 to TRBJ1-2; D unclear. V gave up 6 bases and J gave up 3 bases, with 17 bases separating them. CDR1 and CDR2 from the germline V gene are MDHEN and SYDVKM. The CDR3 is 15 residues long. The CDR3: CASSLAGKEDYGYTF. CDR3 DNA sequence: TGTGCCAGCAGCCTAGCGGGAAAGGAGGACTATGGCTACACCTTC.

The chain joins TRBV7-2 to TRBJ1-5; D gene uncertain. The germline CDR1 and CDR2 sequences are SGHTA and FQGNSA. The CDR3 has 13 amino acids. Trimming pared 2 bases from V and 4 bases from J, leaving 6 bases between. This CDR3 reads CASSLHLNQPQHF. The DNA of the CDR3 is TGTGCCAGCAGCTTACATCTGAATCAGCCCCAGCATTTT. Looking up the rest from reference TRBV7-2 and TRBJ1-5 gives the full variable domain: GAGVSQSPSNKVTEKGKDVELRCDPISGHTALYWYRQSLGQGLEFLIYFQGNSAPDKSGLPSDRFSAERTGGSVSTLTIQRTQQEDSAVYLCASSLHLNQPQHFGDGTRLSIL.

V and J are TRBV7-2 and TRBJ1-5, with D maybe TRBD1 (6 bases). The CDR3 runs to 16 residues. Germline V gene sequence: CDR1 SGHTA, CDR2 FQGNSA. Deletions cut 5 bases from V and 6 bases from J, with 20 bases between. The CDR3 DNA sequence: TGTGCCAGCAGCCCTCTCTGGCGGGGGCGCGGTCAGCCCCAGCATTTT. The encoded protein is CASSPLWRGRGQPQHF. Together with reference TRBV7-2 and TRBJ1-5, the CDR3 gives the full variable domain: GAGVSQSPSNKVTEKGKDVELRCDPISGHTALYWYRQSLGQGLEFLIYFQGNSAPDKSGLPSDRFSAERTGGSVSTLTIQRTQQEDSAVYLCASSPLWRGRGQPQHFGDGTRLSIL.

V and J are TRBV27 and TRBJ2-3; 14 bases fit TRBD2. Losses at the gene ends were 3 bases for V and 7 bases for J; bases not matched to a gene: 6. Per the germline V gene, CDR1 is MNHEY and CDR2 is SMNVEV (reference sequence). This CDR3 is built from 16 residues. The CDR3 nucleotides read TGTGCCAGCAGTTTCTCCGGGACTAGCGGGAGTAATACGCAGTATTTT. Translated: CASSFSGTSGSNTQYF.

The chain combines TRBV11-2 with TRBJ2-2; the match to TRBD2 covers 11 bases. CDR1 and CDR2 (germline): SGHAT, FQNNGV. The CDR3 is made up of 14 amino acids. The V gene end was trimmed by 6 bases and the J gene end by 6 bases; junction bases not matched to a gene: 3. The CDR3 region is CASRTSGKPGELFF. The CDR3, as DNA: TGTGCCAGCAGGACTAGCGGGAAGCCCGGGGAGCTGTTTTTT. Combining the CDR3 with reference TRBV11-2 and TRBJ2-2 gives the whole variable domain EAGVAQSPRYKIIEKRQSVAFWCNPISGHATLYWYQQILGQGPKLLIQFQNNGVVDDSQLPKDRFSAERLKGVDSTLKIQPAKLEDSAVYLCASRTSGKPGELFFGEGSRLTVL.

The J gene is TRBJ2-7, the V gene TRBV11-2; a possible D gene is TRBD2 (6 bases). V was pared by 0 bases and J by 2 bases, with 11 bases between. From germline, CDR1 is SGHAT and CDR2 FQNNGV. The CDR3 contains 15 residues. The CDR3 reads CASSLEAGPTYEQYF. Here the CDR3 DNA reads TGTGCCAGCAGCTTAGAGGCGGGACCTACCTACGAGCAGTACTTC.

The V call is TRBV5-6, the J call TRBJ2-2; TRBD1 or TRBD2 may be the D gene (5 bases each). Germline V gene sequence: CDR1 SGHDT, CDR2 YYEEEE. This CDR3 has 14 residues. V was cut by 0 bases and J by 5 bases, with 8 bases left in between. The CDR3 DNA reads TGTGCCAGCAGCTTGGTGGGGGAAACCGGGGAGCTGTTTTTT. Residues: CASSLVGETGELFF.

The V gene is TRBV2, the J gene TRBJ2-2, with a tentative D call TRBD1 (5 bases). V was clipped by 3 bases and J by 7 bases, with 9 bases between them. The CDR3 is made up of 13 amino acids. Germline CDR1 SNHLY, CDR2 FYNNEI. DNA of the CDR3: TGTGCCAGCAGTGACCTGGGGCTCGGGGAGCTGTTTTTT. This codes for CASSDLGLGELFF.

This clone was observed once. The genes are TRBV9 and TRBJ2-2, with 9 bases that match TRBD2. Germline V gene data show CDR1 as SGDLS and CDR2 as YYNGEE. V was pared by 0 bases and J by 3 bases, with 3 bases of the junction left unmatched. This CDR3 comprises 16 residues. The CDR3 DNA reads as TGTGCCAGCAGCGTAGGCGGGAGGGCCTACACCGGGGAGCTGTTTTTT. Translation: CASSVGGRAYTGELFF.

The J gene is TRBJ1-5, the V gene TRBV11-2, with D possibly being TRBD1 (5 bases). The length of the CDR3 is 14 residues. V lost 6 bases, J lost 4 bases, and 13 bases lay in between. Germline CDR1 and CDR2: SGHAT and FQNNGV. CDR3 in amino acids: CASSFRAQNQPQHF. The CDR3 DNA reads as TGTGCCAGCAGTTTCAGGGCCCAAAATCAGCCCCAGCATTTT. The full variable domain, in which reference TRBV11-2 and TRBJ1-5 provide the parts outside the CDR3, is EAGVAQSPRYKIIEKRQSVAFWCNPISGHATLYWYQQILGQGPKLLIQFQNNGVVDDSQLPKDRFSAERLKGVDSTLKIQPAKLEDSAVYLCASSFRAQNQPQHFGDGTRLSIL.

This clone was observed a single time. The genes are TRBV5-1 and TRBJ2-5; 7 bases line up with TRBD1. There are 14 residues in the CDR3. Germline V CDR1 and CDR2: SGHRS, YFSETQ. Trimming at V came to 4 bases and at J to 2 bases, leaving 5 bases not matched to a gene. The CDR3 DNA sequence: TGCGCCAGCAGCCTTAGGACAGGTCAAGAGACCCAGTACTTC. As protein: CASSLRTGQETQYF.

CDR3 amino acids: CASSTYADNEQYF. CDR3 sequence (DNA): TGTGCCAGTAGCACGTACGCGGACAACGAGCAGTACTTC. The chain combines TRBV19 with TRBJ2-7, with D possibly TRBD1 on 5 matching bases. The V end was cut by 6 bases, the J end by 5 bases, with 14 bases between. The CDR3 has 13 residues. Germline-derived CDR1 and CDR2 are LNHDA and SQIVND (reference sequence). Full variable domain (rest looked up from reference TRBV19 and TRBJ2-7): DGGITQSPKYLFRKEGQNVTLSCEQNLNHDAMYWYRQDPGQGLRLIYYSQIVNDFQKGDIAEGYSVSREKKESFPLTVTSAQKNPTAFYLCASSTYADNEQYFGPGTRLTVT.

This chain uses TRBV28 with TRBJ1-1; D uncertain. The V gene's germline CDR1 is MDHEN and CDR2 SYDVKM. The CDR3 is made up of 13 amino acids. V lost 8 bases and J 4 bases, leaving 14 bases between the germline ends. DNA for the CDR3: TGTGCCAGCGGACGCGCGGTTCCCACTGAAGCTTTCTTT. This encodes CASGRAVPTEAFF.

The chain has TRBV7-9 and TRBJ2-7; TRBD2 agrees at 10 bases. This CDR3 comprises 16 residues. Germline V gene lookup returns CDR1 SEHNR and CDR2 FQNEAQ (reference sequence). After removal of 4 bases from V and 4 bases from J, the junction contained 10 bases not matched to a gene. The CDR3, as DNA: TGTGCCAGCAGCTGGATCCTAGCGGGAGATGGATACGAGCAGTACTTC. Its translation is CASSWILAGDGYEQYF.

The rearrangement uses TRBV28 and TRBJ2-3; tentative D call: TRBD2 (6 bases). This CDR3 comprises 17 residues. Deletions cut 4 bases from V and 6 bases from J, with 23 bases between. The germline CDR1 and CDR2 sequences are MDHEN and SYDVKM. CDR3 loop: CASSSGLSEWVGDTQYF. The CDR3 DNA reads as TGTGCCAGCAGTTCCGGACTATCAGAGTGGGTCGGGGATACGCAGTATTTT.

The J gene is TRBJ2-3, the V gene TRBV10-3, with a tentative D call TRBD1 (5 bases). CDR1 ENHRY and CDR2 SYGVKD come from the germline V gene. Trimming pared 4 bases from V and 4 bases from J, leaving 9 bases between. CDR3 length equals 13 residues. The CDR3 spells CAISGQKADTQYF. CDR3 sequence (DNA): TGTGCCATCAGTGGACAGAAGGCAGATACGCAGTATTTT.

The J gene is TRBJ1-4, the V gene TRBV4-1; a possible D gene is TRBD1 (6 bases). Germline values: CDR1 MGHRA, CDR2 YSYEKL. Deletions cut 6 bases from V and 7 bases from J, with 12 bases between. The CDR3 contains 13 residues. The CDR3 sequence is CASRGGGGEKLFF. CDR3 bases: TGCGCCAGCAGAGGGGGGGGCGGTGAAAAACTGTTTTTT.

The rearrangement uses TRBV5-1 and TRBJ2-3; D perhaps matches TRBD2 (5 bases). This CDR3 has 15 residues. V was clipped by 0 bases and J by 0 bases, with 8 bases between them. CDR1 is SGHRS and CDR2 is YFSETQ in the germline V gene. DNA of the CDR3: TGCGCCAGCAGCTTGGTGAGCGGAAGCACAGATACGCAGTATTTT. Translated, it gives CASSLVSGSTDTQYF.

This chain connects TRBV10-3 to TRBJ1-1; the D is unclear. Germline loops: CDR1 ENHRY, CDR2 SYGVKD. The CDR3 sequence is 12 residues long. Trimming left V 6 bases short and J 4 bases short, with 9 bases between. The CDR3 region is CAIRKGGTEAFF. The CDR3 DNA sequence: TGTGCCATCAGAAAGGGAGGCACTGAAGCTTTCTTT.

The chain links TRBV5-6 to TRBJ2-7, with 8 bases fitting TRBD2. Germline trimming cut 4 bases from V and 1 base from J; bases unmatched to any gene: 7. This CDR3 comprises 15 residues. CDR1 and CDR2 (germline): SGHDT, YYEEEE. The CDR3: CASSVVAGHSYEQYF. The CDR3 coding sequence is TGTGCCAGCAGCGTTGTAGCGGGACATTCCTACGAGCAGTACTTC.

This clone came up once. The J gene is TRBJ1-5, the V gene TRBV28; D uncertain. Germline CDR1 reads MDHEN; CDR2 reads SYDVKM. The V gene lost 6 bases and the J gene lost 3 bases, with 12 bases spanning the gap. The CDR3 length is 14 residues. The CDR3 is CASSPVPDNQPQHF. Here the CDR3 DNA reads TGTGCCAGCAGCCCTGTCCCCGACAATCAGCCCCAGCATTTT.

The chain links TRBV7-9 to TRBJ1-1; perhaps TRBD1 as D (6 bases). Trimming pared 5 bases from V and 4 bases from J, leaving 14 bases between. This CDR3 is built from 14 residues. Germline V gives CDR1 SEHNR, CDR2 FQNEAQ (reference sequence). In nucleotides, the CDR3 is TGTGCCAGCAGCCTACGGGGGGGCGGCACTGAAGCTTTCTTT. Its protein is CASSLRGGGTEAFF.

The V gene is TRBV19, the J gene TRBJ1-4; 7 nucleotides agree with TRBD1. The CDR3 loop spans 17 amino acids. In germline, CDR1 is LNHDA, CDR2 SQIVND (reference sequence). V gave up 5 bases and J gave up 0 bases; unmatched junction bases: 9. The DNA for the CDR3 is TGTGCCAGTAGTCCGAGGAGGGGGCGGGCAACTAATGAAAAACTGTTTTTT. Translating gives CASSPRRGRATNEKLFF.

The chain recombines TRBV19 with TRBJ2-7; D call uncertain. With 4 bases removed from V and 2 bases from J, the gap between germline ends came to 18 bases. The CDR3 runs 16 residues. Per germline, CDR1 LNHDA and CDR2 SQIVND (reference sequence). In DNA form, the CDR3 reads TGTGCCAGTAGTAACCCCCAGCTAGGACCTACCTACGAGCAGTACTTC. Translating gives CASSNPQLGPTYEQYF.

The rearrangement joins TRBV7-6 to TRBJ2-1, with 8 bases matching TRBD2. Germline V gene sequence: CDR1 SGHVS, CDR2 FNYEAQ. The CDR3 covers 18 residues. V lost 5 bases, J lost 7 bases, and 19 bases stayed unmatched. The CDR3 loop is CASSPVGSSGTSWNEQFF. The CDR3 bases are TGTGCCAGCAGCCCCGTGGGGAGTAGCGGGACCTCTTGGAATGAGCAGTTCTTC.

V and J are TRBV30 and TRBJ1-1; D ambiguous. Trimming took off 2 bases at V and 4 bases at J, with 11 bases between the two ends. The CDR3 extends over 13 amino acids. Germline CDR1 and CDR2: GTSNPN and SVGIG (reference sequence). Written as DNA, the CDR3 is TGTGCCTGGAGTAAGGGTTTGGGCACTGAAGCTTTCTTT. This encodes CAWSKGLGTEAFF. The variable domain in full, completed from reference TRBV30 and TRBJ1-1, reads SQTIHQWPATLVQPVGSPLSLECTVEGTSNPNLYWYRQAAGRGLQLLFYSVGIGQISSEVPQNLSASRPQDRQFILSSKKLLLSDSGFYLCAWSKGLGTEAFFGQGTRLTVV.

The genes are TRBV6-1 and TRBJ2-1, with TRBD2 matching 12 bases. V was clipped by 6 bases and J by 9 bases; unmatched bases: 3. The V gene's germline CDR1 is MNHNS and CDR2 SASEGT. The CDR3 spans 13 residues. DNA of the CDR3: TGTGCCAGCAGGACTAGCGGGAGATCTGAGCAGTTCTTC. Translation gives CASRTSGRSEQFF.

The rearrangement uses TRBV7-9 and TRBJ2-2; 12 nucleotides align to TRBD2. CDR1 is SEHNR and CDR2 is FQNEAQ in the germline V gene (reference sequence). The CDR3 covers 18 residues. J gave up 5 bases and V 1 base, and 8 bases lay outside the gene matches. The CDR3 DNA is TGTGCCAGCAGCTTAGTTTGGACTAGCGGGGTTATGACCGGGGAGCTGTTTTTT. This gives the protein CASSLVWTSGVMTGELFF.

V is TRBV19 and J is TRBJ2-3; D is uncertain. V was shortened by 3 bases and J by 4 bases, with 8 bases between the two germline ends. The germline CDR1 and CDR2 sequences are LNHDA and SQIVND (reference sequence). There are 13 residues in the CDR3. The CDR3 spells CASSMDSADTQYF. CDR3 DNA sequence: TGTGCCAGTAGTATGGATAGTGCAGATACGCAGTATTTT.